One and the same sample provided the 21 T cell receptor beta chains below, sequenced in a study of T cells after yellow fever vaccination. TCRdb recomputed calls from the 5' RACE reads with MiXCR, one row per CDR3 protein. The data show under 700,000 distinct CDR3 sequences, with 17% seen just once and 17% held by the top ten. The source material was PBMCs, sampled around 5 days after the first yellow fever vaccination. All receptors derive from a man aged 18 to 29 who received the YFV17D yellow fever vaccine.

The rearrangement links TRBV5-5 to TRBJ1-1, with 9 bases aligning to TRBD1. CDR3 length: 18 amino acids. From germline, CDR1 is SGHKS and CDR2 YYEKEE (reference sequence). J lost 1 base, V lost 0 bases, and 10 bases had no gene match. CDR3 loop: CASSLAIGQGLRNTEAFF. CDR3 sequence (DNA): TGTGCCAGCAGCTTGGCCATCGGACAGGGGCTTAGGAACACTGAAGCTTTCTTT.

This sequence joins TRBV7-2 and TRBJ2-7, with 11 bases that match TRBD2. CDR1 SGHTA and CDR2 FQGNSA come from the germline V gene. J lost 3 bases, V lost 2 bases, and 6 bases had no gene match. The length of the CDR3 is 16 residues. The CDR3 spells CASSLTLSGGGYEQYF. CDR3 sequence (DNA): TGTGCCAGCAGCTTAACCCTTAGCGGGGGGGGCTACGAGCAGTACTTC.

In its sample, this clonotype was seen a few times. This chain connects TRBV12-3 or TRBV12-4 to TRBJ1-5, with 9 bases fitting TRBD1. This CDR3 comprises 14 residues. With 6 bases clipped from V and 7 bases from J, the junction kept 7 bases outside the gene matches. The CDR3 sequence is CASSRTGALQPQHF. Here the CDR3 DNA reads TGTGCCAGCAGCCGGACAGGGGCTTTGCAGCCCCAGCATTTT.

V usage is TRBV7-2 and J usage is TRBJ2-7; 9 positions agree with TRBD1. Germline V gene data show CDR1 as SGHTA and CDR2 as FQGNSA. The junction had 7 bases not matched to a gene; V was cut back by 2 bases and J by 2 bases. The CDR3 runs to 16 residues. This CDR3 is CASSLTSGQGTYEQYF. CDR3 DNA: TGTGCCAGCAGCTTAACCTCCGGACAGGGGACCTACGAGCAGTACTTC.

The chain recombines TRBV7-9 with TRBJ2-3; D is ambiguous. Looked up from germline, CDR1 is SEHNR and CDR2 is FQNEAQ (reference sequence). Trimming pared 5 bases from V and 1 base from J, leaving 7 bases between. The CDR3 has 13 residues. CDR3 coding DNA: TGTGCCAGCAGCCCAGACGGCACAGATACGCAGTATTTT. Protein sequence: CASSPDGTDTQYF.

This clonotype was counted between two and nine times. The chain combines TRBV6-2 or TRBV6-3 with TRBJ2-7, with D uncertain. Germline CDR1 MNHEY, CDR2 SVGEGT. CDR3 length equals 15 residues. Trimming cost V 0 bases and J 0 bases, with 9 bases left between them. The DNA of the CDR3 is TGTGCCAGCAGTTACTCTGGGGAAAGCTCCTACGAGCAGTACGTC. It codes for CASSYSGESSYEQYV.

This clonotype was seen more than once but under ten times. The chain couples TRBV7-2 to TRBJ2-5; D gene uncertain. Germline V lookup: CDR1 SGHTA, CDR2 FQGNSA. This CDR3 is 13 amino acids long. Trimming removed 1 base at V and 9 bases at J, with 12 bases between. CDR3 in amino acids: CASSLGPSEAQYF. DNA for the CDR3: TGTGCCAGCAGCTTAGGACCGTCCGAGGCCCAGTACTTC.

This clonotype was counted a single time. Written as DNA, the CDR3 is TGTGCCAGCAGCTTAAACGGGGGGCGAAGTGATACGCAGTATTTT. Amino acid sequence: CASSLNGGRSDTQYF. V and J are TRBV7-3 and TRBJ2-3; maybe TRBD2 (7 bases). The germline gives CDR1 SGHTA, CDR2 FQGTGA. Trimming removed 1 base from V and 6 bases from J, with 14 bases in between. CDR3 length equals 15 residues.

At least ten counts were recorded for this clonotype. The genes are TRBV28 and TRBJ2-3, with D perhaps matching TRBD2 (6 bases). Germline values: CDR1 MDHEN, CDR2 SYDVKM. The CDR3 is 12 residues long. V lost 3 bases and J lost 8, with 9 bases in between. The DNA for the CDR3 is TGTGCCAGCAGTTTGGGGGGTCCTACGCAGTATTTT. Translated: CASSLGGPTQYF.

The V gene is TRBV6-2 or TRBV6-3, the J gene TRBJ2-3; 7 bases are shared with TRBD2. V lost 7 bases to trimming and J lost 0 bases; unmatched junction nucleotides: 4. The germline V gene has CDR1 MNHEY and CDR2 SVGEGT. There are 14 residues in the CDR3. CDR3 region: CASKRDYSTDTQYF. The CDR3 coding sequence is TGTGCCAGCAAGAGGGACTACAGCACAGATACGCAGTATTTT.

V and J are TRBV7-2 and TRBJ2-1, with 7 positions matching TRBD2. Germline V gene lookup returns CDR1 SGHTA and CDR2 FQGNSA. Trimming took 5 bases from V and 0 from J; bases not matched to a gene: 10. The CDR3 runs to 17 residues. In nucleotides, the CDR3 is TGTGCCAGCAGCCAACCTCCCTTAGCGGGCTCCTACAATGAGCAGTTCTTC. Amino acids: CASSQPPLAGSYNEQFF.

This clonotype came up a few times. This rearrangement joins TRBV11-3 to TRBJ2-5, with a tentative D call TRBD1 (5 bases). Germline CDR1 is SGHNT and CDR2 is YENEEA. V was shortened by 1 base and J by 3 bases, with 12 bases between the two germline ends. CDR3 length: 15 residues. CDR3 in DNA: TGTGCCAGCAGCTTAGGGCCAGGGAAGGAAGAGACCCAGTACTTC. Its translation is CASSLGPGKEETQYF.

The chain carries TRBV18 and TRBJ1-1, with 9 bases lining up with TRBD1. Germline CDR1 reads KGHSH; CDR2 reads LQKENI. V lost 7 bases to trimming and J lost 1 base; unmatched junction nucleotides: 4. The CDR3 is 14 amino acids. DNA of the CDR3: TGTGCCAGCTTACCGGACAGGGGGAACACTGAAGCTTTCTTT. Translated: CASLPDRGNTEAFF.

This clonotype was counted ten times or more. The rearrangement uses TRBV19 and TRBJ1-5; the match to TRBD1 covers 7 bases. In germline, CDR1 is LNHDA, CDR2 SQIVND (reference sequence). The CDR3 length is 14 residues. V trimming: 6 bases; J trimming: 5 bases; junction bases outside the gene matches: 7. The CDR3 DNA reads TGTGCCAGTAGAAGGACAGGCGGCGATCAGCCCCAGCATTTT. It specifies CASRRTGGDQPQHF.

This clonotype was detected a few times. This chain joins TRBV7-8 and TRBJ2-5, with D tentatively TRBD1 (7 bases). With 1 base removed from V and 3 bases from J, the gap between germline ends came to 12 bases. The CDR3 has 15 residues. Germline V gene lookup returns CDR1 SGHVS and CDR2 FQNEAQ. DNA of the CDR3: TGTGCCAGCAGCTTAGGACAGGGAGGTAAAGAGACCCAGTACTTC. Amino acid sequence: CASSLGQGGKETQYF. The full variable domain, in which reference TRBV7-8 and TRBJ2-5 provide the parts outside the CDR3, is GAGVSQSPRYKVAKRGQDVALRCDPISGHVSLFWYQQALGQGPEFLTYFQNEAQLDKSGLPSDRFFAERPEGSVSTLKIQRTQQEDSAVYLCASSLGQGGKETQYFGPGTRLLVL.

Points on this clonotype: Possible read error: a much larger clone is one base away. The V and J genes are TRBV7-9 and TRBJ2-3; D unclear. Germline CDR1 is SEHNR and CDR2 is FQNEAQ (reference sequence). This CDR3 comprises 13 residues. The CDR3 sequence: CASGLTGADTQYF. The CDR3 DNA is TGTGCCAGCGGCTTAACCGGTGCAGATACGCAGTATTTT.

This clonotype was seen more than once but under ten times. This chain joins TRBV30 and TRBJ1-5; tentative D call: TRBD1 (5 bases). Germline V gives CDR1 GTSNPN, CDR2 SVGIG (reference sequence). The V gene lost 0 bases and the J gene lost 9 bases, with 15 bases spanning the gap. This CDR3 has 14 amino acids. CDR3 DNA sequence: TGTGCCTGGAGTGTTGGCAGGTTTGGGGGGCCCCAGCATTTT. Amino acid sequence: CAWSVGRFGGPQHF.

DNA of the CDR3: TGCGCCAGCAGCTTGGCCCAGGCAGTTCAAGAGACCCAGTACTTC. Its protein is CASSLAQAVQETQYF. V usage is TRBV5-1 and J usage is TRBJ2-5; D unclear. There are 15 residues in the CDR3. The germline V and J ends were trimmed by 0 bases and 2 bases, with 11 bases remaining between them. Germline V gives CDR1 SGHRS, CDR2 YFSETQ.

This clonotype has at least ten counts. In nucleotides, the CDR3 is TGCGCCAGCAGAGGACAGGGAAGCAGCACCGGGGAGCTGTTTTTT. Protein sequence: CASRGQGSSTGELFF. The chain has TRBV5-1 and TRBJ2-2; 8 bases are shared with TRBD1. Germline V gene sequence: CDR1 SGHRS, CDR2 YFSETQ. Losses at the gene ends were 5 bases for V and 4 bases for J; bases not matched to a gene: 7. The CDR3 is 15 amino acids.

Only a few counts were recorded for this clonotype. This chain links TRBV4-3 with TRBJ1-3; unclear D gene. The germline V gene encodes CDR1 LGHNA and CDR2 YSLEER. Trimming stripped 0 bases from V and 4 bases from J, with 16 bases between. CDR3 length equals 17 residues. CDR3 in DNA: TGCGCCAGCAGCCAAGATGGTGGGTTGTCTTCCGGAAACACCATATATTTT. This encodes CASSQDGGLSSGNTIYF.

The chain carries TRBV19 and TRBJ2-7; a weak D match, TRBD1 (6 bases). Germline CDR1 LNHDA, CDR2 SQIVND (reference sequence). This CDR3 has 15 amino acids. V was trimmed by 0 bases and J by 0 bases, leaving 9 bases between them. The CDR3 sequence: CASSIEGQFSYEQYF. In nucleotides, the CDR3 is TGTGCCAGTAGTATAGAAGGACAGTTCTCCTACGAGCAGTACTTC. Full variable domain (remainder filled in from reference TRBV19 and TRBJ2-7): DGGITQSPKYLFRKEGQNVTLSCEQNLNHDAMYWYRQDPGQGLRLIYYSQIVNDFQKGDIAEGYSVSREKKESFPLTVTSAQKNPTAFYLCASSIEGQFSYEQYFGPGTRLTVT.